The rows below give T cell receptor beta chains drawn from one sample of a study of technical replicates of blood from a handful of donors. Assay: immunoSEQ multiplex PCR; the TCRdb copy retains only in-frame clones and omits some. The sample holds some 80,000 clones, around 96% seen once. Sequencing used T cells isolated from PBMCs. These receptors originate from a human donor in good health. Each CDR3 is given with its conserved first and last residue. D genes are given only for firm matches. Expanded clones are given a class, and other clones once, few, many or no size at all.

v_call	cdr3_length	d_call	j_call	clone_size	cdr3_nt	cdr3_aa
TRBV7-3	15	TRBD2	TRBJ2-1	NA	TGTGCCAGCAGCGATACTAGCGGGGGCTACAATGAGCAGTTCTTC	CASSDTSGGYNEQFF
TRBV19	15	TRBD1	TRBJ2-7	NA	TGTGCCAGTAGTAAAGGACAGGGGATCTTCGACGAGCAGTACTTC	CASSKGQGIFDEQYF
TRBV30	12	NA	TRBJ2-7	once	TGTGCCTGGAGTTTCTTATCGTACGAGCAGTACTTC	CAWSFLSYEQYF
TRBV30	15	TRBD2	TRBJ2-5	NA	TGTGCCTGGAGTACCGGGACTAGCGGGGGGAGGGCCCAGTACTTC	CAWSTGTSGGRAQYF
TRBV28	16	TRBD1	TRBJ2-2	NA	TGTGCCAGCATCCTTCCCGACAGGGAGAACACCGGGGAGCTGTTTTTT	CASILPDRENTGELFF
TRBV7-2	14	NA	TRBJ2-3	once	TGTGCCAGCCGGTATAGCGGAACCACAGATACGCAGTATTTT	CASRYSGTTDTQYF
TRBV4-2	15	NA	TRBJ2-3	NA	TGTGCCAGCAGCCAAGAGGCCCCTAGCACAGATACGCAGTATTTT	CASSQEAPSTDTQYF
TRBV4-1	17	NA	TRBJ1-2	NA	TGCGCCAGCAGCCGTATCACGACTGTCAACTCTAACTATGGCTACACCTTC	CASSRITTVNSNYGYTF
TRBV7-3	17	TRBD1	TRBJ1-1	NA	TGTGCCAGCAGCCTCTGGACAGGGAGAGGGATGAACACTGAAGCTTTCTTT	CASSLWTGRGMNTEAFF
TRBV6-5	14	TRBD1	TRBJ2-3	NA	TGTGCCAGCAGTTCGAGACAGGGGGGGGATACGCAGTATTTT	CASSSRQGGDTQYF
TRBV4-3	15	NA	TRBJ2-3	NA	TGCGCCAGCAGCCAAGGCCTGGCGGGCACAGATACGCAGTATTTT	CASSQGLAGTDTQYF
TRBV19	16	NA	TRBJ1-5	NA	TGTGCCAGTAGTATAGAACCGAACAGTATCGATCAGCCCCAGCATTTT	CASSIEPNSIDQPQHF
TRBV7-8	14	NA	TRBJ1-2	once	TGTGCCAGCAGCTTAGAGGGGGGGATCTATGGCTACACCTTC	CASSLEGGIYGYTF
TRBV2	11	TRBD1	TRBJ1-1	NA	TGTGCCAGCATTTTCACAGGGGTAGCTTTCTTT	CASIFTGVAFF
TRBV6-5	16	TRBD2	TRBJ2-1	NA	TGTGCCAGCAGTTACTCCCCTAGCGGGATAGGCAATGAGCAGTTCTTC	CASSYSPSGIGNEQFF
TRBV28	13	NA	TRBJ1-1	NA	TGTGCCAGCAAGGACAGATTAAACACTGAAGCTTTCTTT	CASKDRLNTEAFF
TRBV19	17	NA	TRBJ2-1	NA	TGTGCCAGTAGTATAGACGGCGGGCGCAGCTCCTACAATGAGCAGTTCTTC	CASSIDGGRSSYNEQFF
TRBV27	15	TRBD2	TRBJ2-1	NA	TGTGCCAGTCGGAGGGCGGGAGGAACCTACAATGAGCAGTTCTTC	CASRRAGGTYNEQFF